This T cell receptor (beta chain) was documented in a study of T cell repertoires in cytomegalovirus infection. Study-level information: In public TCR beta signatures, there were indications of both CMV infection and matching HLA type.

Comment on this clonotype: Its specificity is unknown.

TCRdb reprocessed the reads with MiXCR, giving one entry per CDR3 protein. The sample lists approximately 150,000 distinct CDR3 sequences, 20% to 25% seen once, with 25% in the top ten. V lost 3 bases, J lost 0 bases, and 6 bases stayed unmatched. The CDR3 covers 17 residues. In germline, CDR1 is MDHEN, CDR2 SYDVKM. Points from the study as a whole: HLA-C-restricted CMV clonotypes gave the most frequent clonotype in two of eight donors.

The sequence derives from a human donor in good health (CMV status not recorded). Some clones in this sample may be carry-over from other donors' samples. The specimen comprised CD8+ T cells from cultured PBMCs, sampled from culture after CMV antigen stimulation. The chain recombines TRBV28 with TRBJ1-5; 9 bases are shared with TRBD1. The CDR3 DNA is TGTGCCAGCAGTTTCCCACGACAGGGGGATAGCAATCAGCCCCAGCATTTT. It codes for CASSFPRQGDSNQPQHF.